The T cell receptor (beta chain) described here comes from a study of cytomegalovirus exposure and HLA in healthy donors. The CDR3 runs 17 residues. Germline V gives CDR1 LGHNA, CDR2 YNFKEQ. J gave up 3 bases and V 6 bases, and 12 bases lay outside the gene matches. Regarding the study as a whole: The HLA-A and HLA-B alleles of most subjects were reportedly predicted accurately from TCR beta sequences.

Of note for this clone: Antigen specificity is unknown.

It was with 60 Vbeta and 13 Jbeta primers that the PCR ran. The table came from immunoSEQ multiplex PCR; TCRdb's copy has only in-frame clones and leaves some out. The sample yields some 150,000 clones, about 77% seen once. This receptor was identified in a woman aged 50 to 60 in good health and CMV-seronegative. The sequenced sample was PBMCs. The chain links TRBV4-2 to TRBJ2-1; TRBD2 matches at 9 bases. CDR3: CASSLTSLAGSYNEQFF. The CDR3 DNA reads as TGTGCCAGCAGTCTTACGTCCCTAGCGGGAAGCTACAATGAGCAGTTCTTC.